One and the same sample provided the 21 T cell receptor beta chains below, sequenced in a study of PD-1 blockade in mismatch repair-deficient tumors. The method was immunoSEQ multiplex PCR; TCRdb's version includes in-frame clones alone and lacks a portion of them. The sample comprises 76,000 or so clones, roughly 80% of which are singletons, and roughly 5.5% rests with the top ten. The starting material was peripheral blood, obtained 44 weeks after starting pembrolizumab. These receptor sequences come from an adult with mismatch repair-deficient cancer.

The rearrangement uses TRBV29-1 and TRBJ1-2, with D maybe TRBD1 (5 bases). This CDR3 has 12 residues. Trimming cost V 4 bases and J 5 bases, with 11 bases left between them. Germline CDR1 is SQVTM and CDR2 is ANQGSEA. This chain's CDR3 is CSVAVEGYGYTF. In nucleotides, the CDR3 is TGCAGCGTTGCAGTTGAGGGGTATGGCTACACCTTC.

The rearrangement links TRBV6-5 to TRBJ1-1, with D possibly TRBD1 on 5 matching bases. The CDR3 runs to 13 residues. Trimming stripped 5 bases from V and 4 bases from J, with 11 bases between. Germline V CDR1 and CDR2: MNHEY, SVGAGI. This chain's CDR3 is CASSPVGGTEAFF. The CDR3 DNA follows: TGTGCCAGCAGTCCCGTTGGGGGCACTGAAGCTTTCTTT.

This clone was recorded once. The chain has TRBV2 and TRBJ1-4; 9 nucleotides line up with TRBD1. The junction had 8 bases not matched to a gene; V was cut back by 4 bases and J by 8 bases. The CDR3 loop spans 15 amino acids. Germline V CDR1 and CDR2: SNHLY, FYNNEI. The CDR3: CASSGQGVSVEKLFF. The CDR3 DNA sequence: TGTGCCAGCAGTGGACAGGGGGTTTCAGTAGAAAAACTGTTTTTT.

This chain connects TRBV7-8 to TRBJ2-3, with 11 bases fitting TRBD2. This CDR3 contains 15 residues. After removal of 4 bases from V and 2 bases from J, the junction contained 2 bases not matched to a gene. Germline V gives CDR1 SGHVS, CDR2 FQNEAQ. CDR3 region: CASSSSGRPTDTQYF. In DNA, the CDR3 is TGTGCCAGCAGCTCTAGCGGGAGGCCCACAGATACGCAGTATTTT.

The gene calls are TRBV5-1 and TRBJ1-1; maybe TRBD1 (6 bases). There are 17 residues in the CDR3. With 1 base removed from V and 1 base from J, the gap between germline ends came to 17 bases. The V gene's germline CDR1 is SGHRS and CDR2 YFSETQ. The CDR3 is CASSLLQGLEGNTEAFF. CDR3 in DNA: TGCGCCAGCAGCTTGCTACAGGGCTTGGAGGGGAACACTGAAGCTTTCTTT.

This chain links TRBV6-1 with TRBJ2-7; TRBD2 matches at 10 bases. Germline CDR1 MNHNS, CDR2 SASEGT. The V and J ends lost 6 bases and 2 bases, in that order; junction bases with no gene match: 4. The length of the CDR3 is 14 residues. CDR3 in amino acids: CASRPSGGAYEQYF. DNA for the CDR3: TGTGCCAGCAGGCCTAGCGGGGGAGCCTACGAGCAGTACTTC.

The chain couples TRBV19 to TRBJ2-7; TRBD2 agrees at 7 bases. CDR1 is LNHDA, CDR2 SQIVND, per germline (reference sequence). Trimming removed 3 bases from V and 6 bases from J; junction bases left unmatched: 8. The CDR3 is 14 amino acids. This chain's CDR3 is CASSIGGRASEQYF. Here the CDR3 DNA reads TGTGCCAGTAGTATTGGGGGGAGGGCGAGCGAGCAGTACTTC.

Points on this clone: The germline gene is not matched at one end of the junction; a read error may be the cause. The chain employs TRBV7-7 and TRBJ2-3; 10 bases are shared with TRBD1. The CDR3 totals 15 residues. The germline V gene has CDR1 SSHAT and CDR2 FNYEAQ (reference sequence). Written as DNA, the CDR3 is TGTGCTAGCAGCGCGACAGGGGGCATGACAGATACGCAGTATTTT. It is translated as CASSATGGMTDTQYF. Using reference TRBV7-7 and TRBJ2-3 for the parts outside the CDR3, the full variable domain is GAGVSQSPRYKVTKRGQDVTLRCDPISSHATLYWYQQALGQGPEFLTYFNYEAQPDKSGLPSDRFSAERPEGSISTLTIQRTEQRDSAMYRCASSATGGMTDTQYFGPGTRLTVL.

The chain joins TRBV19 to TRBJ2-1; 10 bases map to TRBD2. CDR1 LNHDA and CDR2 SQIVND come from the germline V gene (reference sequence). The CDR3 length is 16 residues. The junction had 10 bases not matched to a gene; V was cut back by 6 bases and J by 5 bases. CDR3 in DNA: TGTGCCAGTAGCGACCAGGGGACTAGCGTCGACAATGAGCAGTTCTTC. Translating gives CASSDQGTSVDNEQFF. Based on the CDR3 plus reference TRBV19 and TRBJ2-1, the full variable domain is DGGITQSPKYLFRKEGQNVTLSCEQNLNHDAMYWYRQDPGQGLRLIYYSQIVNDFQKGDIAEGYSVSREKKESFPLTVTSAQKNPTAFYLCASSDQGTSVDNEQFFGPGTRLTVL.

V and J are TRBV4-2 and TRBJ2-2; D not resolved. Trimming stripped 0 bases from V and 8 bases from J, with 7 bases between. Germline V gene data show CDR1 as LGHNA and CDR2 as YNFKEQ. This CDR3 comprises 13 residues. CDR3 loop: CASSQDKGGELFF. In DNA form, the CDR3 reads TGTGCCAGCAGCCAAGATAAGGGTGGGGAGCTGTTTTTT.

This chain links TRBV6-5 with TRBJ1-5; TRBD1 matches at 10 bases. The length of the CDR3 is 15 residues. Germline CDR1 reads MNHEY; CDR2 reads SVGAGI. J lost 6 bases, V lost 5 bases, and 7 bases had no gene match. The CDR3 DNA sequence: TGTGCCAGCAGTGGGACAGGGGAGCGCTCTCAGCCCCAGCATTTT. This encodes CASSGTGERSQPQHF.

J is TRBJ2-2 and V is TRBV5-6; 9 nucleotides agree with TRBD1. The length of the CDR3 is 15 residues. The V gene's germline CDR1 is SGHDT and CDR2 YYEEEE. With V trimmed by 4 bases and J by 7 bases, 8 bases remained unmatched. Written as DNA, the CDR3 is TGTGCCAGCAGCCCAGGACAGGGGCCTATCGGGGAGCTGTTTTTT. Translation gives CASSPGQGPIGELFF.

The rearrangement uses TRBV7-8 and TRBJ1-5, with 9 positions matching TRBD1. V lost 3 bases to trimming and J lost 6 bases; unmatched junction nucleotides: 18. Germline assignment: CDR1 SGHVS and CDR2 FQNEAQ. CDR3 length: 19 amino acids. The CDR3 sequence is CASSFGLQRDRERSQPQHF. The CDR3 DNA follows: TGTGCCAGCAGCTTCGGACTGCAGCGGGACAGGGAAAGGAGTCAGCCCCAGCATTTT.

CDR3 protein: CASSLVPGQGQETQYF. The CDR3 DNA sequence: TGTGCCAGCAGCTTGGTCCCGGGACAGGGCCAAGAGACCCAGTACTTC. The rearrangement uses TRBV5-8 and TRBJ2-5; 9 bases align to TRBD1. CDR3 length equals 16 residues. CDR1 and CDR2 (germline): SGHTS, YDEGEE. V shed 0 bases and J 1 base; nucleotides not matched to a gene: 4.

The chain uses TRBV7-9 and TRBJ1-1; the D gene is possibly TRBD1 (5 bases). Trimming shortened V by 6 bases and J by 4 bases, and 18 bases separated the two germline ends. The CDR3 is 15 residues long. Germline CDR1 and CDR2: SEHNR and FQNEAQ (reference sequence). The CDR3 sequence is CASSQEGARSTEAFF. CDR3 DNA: TGTGCCAGCAGTCAAGAAGGGGCCCGCTCCACTGAAGCTTTCTTT.

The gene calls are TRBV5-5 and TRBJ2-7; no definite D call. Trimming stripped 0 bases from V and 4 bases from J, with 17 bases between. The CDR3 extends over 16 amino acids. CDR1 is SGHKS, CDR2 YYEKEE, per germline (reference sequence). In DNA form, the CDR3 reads TGTGCCAGCAGCTTGGAGGGCGGTCCTGGGGATTACGAGCAGTACTTC. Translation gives CASSLEGGPGDYEQYF.

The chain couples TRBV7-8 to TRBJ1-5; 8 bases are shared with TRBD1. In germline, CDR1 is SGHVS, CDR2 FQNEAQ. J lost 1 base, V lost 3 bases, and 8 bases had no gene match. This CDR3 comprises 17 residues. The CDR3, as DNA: TGTGCCAGCAGCTTCCCGCCAGGGGGCCGGAGCAATCAGCCCCAGCATTTT. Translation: CASSFPPGGRSNQPQHF. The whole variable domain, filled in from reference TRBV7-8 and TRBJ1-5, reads GAGVSQSPRYKVAKRGQDVALRCDPISGHVSLFWYQQALGQGPEFLTYFQNEAQLDKSGLPSDRFFAERPEGSVSTLKIQRTQQEDSAVYLCASSFPPGGRSNQPQHFGDGTRLSIL.

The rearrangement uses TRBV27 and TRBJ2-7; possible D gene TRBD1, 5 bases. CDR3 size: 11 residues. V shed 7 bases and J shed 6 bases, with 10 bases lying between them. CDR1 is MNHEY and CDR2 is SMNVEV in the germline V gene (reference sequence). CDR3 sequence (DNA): TGTGCCAGCAACCAGGGTGGCGAGCAGTACTTC. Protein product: CASNQGGEQYF.

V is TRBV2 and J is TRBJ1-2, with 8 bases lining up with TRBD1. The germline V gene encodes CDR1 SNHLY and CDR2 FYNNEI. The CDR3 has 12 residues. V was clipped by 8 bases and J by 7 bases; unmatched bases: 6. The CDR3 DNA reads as TGTGCCAGCGAGGCAGGGGGCACTGGCTACACCTTC. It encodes CASEAGGTGYTF.

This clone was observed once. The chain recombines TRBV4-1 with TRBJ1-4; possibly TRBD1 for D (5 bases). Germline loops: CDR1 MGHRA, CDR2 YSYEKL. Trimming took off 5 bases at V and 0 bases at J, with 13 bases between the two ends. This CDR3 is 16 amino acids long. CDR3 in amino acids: CASSVAQGATNEKLFF. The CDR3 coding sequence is TGCGCCAGCAGCGTAGCCCAGGGTGCAACTAATGAAAAACTGTTTTTT.

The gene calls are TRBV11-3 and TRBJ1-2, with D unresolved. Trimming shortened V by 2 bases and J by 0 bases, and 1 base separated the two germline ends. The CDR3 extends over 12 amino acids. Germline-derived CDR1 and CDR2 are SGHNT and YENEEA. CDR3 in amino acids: CASSLSNYGYTF. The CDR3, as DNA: TGTGCCAGCAGCTTATCTAACTATGGCTACACCTTC.